This TCR beta chain was identified in a study of CD8+ T cells in alopecia areata. The sorting of PBMCs gave CD4+ and CD8+ T cells. V lost 0 bases and J 0 bases, leaving 8 bases between the germline ends. The CDR3 spans 15 residues. This clone appeared a few times. The target antigen is unknown. Study results and caveats: Scalp sample data also include resident alphabeta T cells from normal skin.

Isolated RNA was reverse transcribed into cDNA used as the sequencing template. Assay used: immunoSEQ multiplex PCR; TCRdb lists only in-frame clones, some missing. The data contain about 150,000 clones, approximately 60% of them singletons. The rearrangement joins TRBV23-1 to TRBJ1-1; D not certain. TRBV23-1 is identified as an open reading frame with a role that is uncertain. The TCR originated in a human donor in good health. The sequenced sample consisted of CD4+ T cells sorted from blood. The CDR3 DNA is TGCGCCAGCAGTCAATCGGCATTCATGAACACTGAAGCTTTCTTT. Protein product: CASSQSAFMNTEAFF.